This entry is about one T cell receptor (beta chain). Its antigen is still unknown. Base qualities were left out, and no much larger clone turns up one base away. The data were obtained in a study of cytomegalovirus exposure and HLA in healthy donors (dated by TCRdb to about 2017). For context, the study as a whole: According to an earlier analysis of a few hundred of the donors, about 180 million T cells yielded 117 million unique TCR beta sequences and about 300 Gb of sequence data. An early release covering about 600 HLA-typed donors comprised about 290 gigabases of sequencing data and approximately 80 million unique TCR sequences. Among the roughly 400 genotyped donors, under 90% belonged to the genetic ancestry cluster associated with self-reported Caucasian donors. The study aimed to test whether signatures of past pathogen exposure could be identified by cataloging public T cell receptors. The T cell repertoires of around 730 subjects were profiled by immunosequencing and related to cytomegalovirus serostatus. A separate validation cohort of about 110 different subjects was used in addition to the roughly 620-subject first cohort. The study combined high-throughput TCR immunosequencing, statistical association of individual TCRs with disease status, and machine learning to predict cytomegalovirus infection status. To study patterns of TCR occurrence, a later analysis re-analyzed previously published TCR beta repertoires from around 670 donors and added high-resolution HLA genotyping. The later analysis used no new phenotypic data to find candidate immune exposures, relying instead on TCR beta sequences and their occurrence across donors. In an earlier analysis of over 550 of the donors, high-throughput TCR beta sequencing was used to judge whether each TCR beta V gene segment behaved as functional or pseudogenic. Alongside the repertoire data, information on donor age, sex, ethnicity and CMV serostatus was compiled. In a later genetic analysis, genome-wide SNP genotypes for about 65% of the roughly 670 donors were used, and that subset was treated as a discovery cohort. Every repertoire in the discovery cohort had been generated on one and the same sequencing platform. HLA typing included class I and class II loci at four-digit resolution. The number of typed donors differed by locus: about 629-640 for A, B, C, DRB1 and DQB1; roughly 510 for DQA1; 600 to 610 for DPA1; and about 450 for DPB1. Five DR-DQ haplotypes were treated as single units for association and clustering because of strong linkage in the cohort. Across around 400 genotyped donors of the cohort, an average of roughly 250,000 unique TCR beta nucleotide sequences per donor were sequenced, and about a sixth of those sequences were non-productive.

The cohort was made up of 500 to 800 healthy bone marrow donors. All cohort members were sampled while nominally healthy, although unrecorded immune exposures were likely present. The donor tested CMV seropositive, placing the donor among the 310 or so seropositive members of the cohort. Every donor gave a peripheral blood sample, and the peripheral blood mononuclear cells from that sample were used for TCR beta sequencing. Genomic DNA extraction from the blood cell samples was performed with the Qiagen DNeasy Blood Extraction Kit. Receptor amplification or capture employed the immunoSEQ multiplex PCR assay. For the multiplex PCR, a mixture combining 60 forward primers for TCR Vbeta segments and 13 reverse primers for TCR Jbeta segments was used. The CDR3 region of rearranged TCR beta genes was amplified from genomic DNA with a multiplex PCR assay. On the Illumina HiSeq System, the amplified TCR beta libraries were sequenced as 87-base-pair reads. Processing in the source paper ran as follows. A later analysis tallied some 79 million unique TCR beta chains across the 700 or so repertoires, and about 10 million of those chains were shared by two or more donors. A nearest-neighbor algorithm error-corrected the raw reads and collapsed the reads into unique sequences, merging closely related sequences to remove PCR and sequencing errors. CDR3 sequences were aligned to IMGT reference sequences to assign V, D and J gene segments. For a sequence to be retained, a match of at least six nucleotides was required to both a V gene segment and a J gene segment. A rearrangement was called productive if the CDR3 had no stop codons and remained in frame with V and J, and every other rearrangement was called non-productive. CDR3 was defined according to IMGT convention as the region running from the second conserved V-encoded cysteine to the conserved J-encoded phenylalanine. In an earlier analysis of approximately 590 of the donors, sequences lacking an unambiguous match to a single V gene segment were excluded. An earlier analysis of several hundred of the donors called V segments functional above 56.7% productive rearrangements and segregating when the between-donor standard deviation exceeded 5%. A statistical classification framework was developed to diagnose cytomegalovirus status using the catalog of TCR beta chain sequences. V and J gene assignment, in a later analysis, came from comparing TCR nucleotide sequences with IMGT/GENE-DB human TR gene sequences. In a later analysis, CDR3 sequences and most-parsimonious VDJ recombination scenarios were assigned using the TCRdist pipeline. In a later analysis, each TCR beta chain was defined by its CDR3 amino acid sequence together with its V-gene family, and reads lacking a unique V-gene family were excluded. As a way to deal with suspected cross-contamination and a sequencing artifact, a later analysis dropped approximately 590 nucleotide sequences that were highly shared and had low generation probability. In a later analysis, a clonal expansion index for each public chain was calculated from normalized within-repertoire ranks of inferred template counts. In a later analysis, generation probabilities were computed using a VDJ recombination model fitted to out-of-frame rearrangements, and the results were checked against IGoR. In a later analysis, TCR-TCR, TCR-HLA and TCR-CMV co-occurrence was scored with hypergeometric tests, and a repertoire-size bias correction was applied to TCR pairs. In a later analysis, false discovery rates were estimated by permuting HLA or CMV assignments 20 times. In a later analysis, co-occurring TCRs were grouped using DBSCAN, with TCRdist sequence similarity added in when clustering inside HLA-allele-positive subsets. For co-occurrence clustering, repertoires with fewer than 30,000 or more than 120,000 public chains were excluded, along with about five repertoires with anomalous nucleotide sharing. Held by TCRdb, this immuneACCESS table contains in-frame sequences only and omits some clones. Under half of the omission traces to an unresolved V gene where checked; the cause of the rest is unknown. From that table come the V and J calls and clone size; the DNA was used to work out D and trimming. For this sample there are 150,000 to 160,000 clones; approximately 80% appear just once. Together, the top ten hold 9.5% to 15% of the sample.

Here is what the overall study found, with its caveats: The classifier was reported to diagnose cytomegalovirus status with high specificity and sensitivity in both the original and validation cohorts. A further reported finding was that TCR beta sequences accurately predicted the HLA-A and HLA-B alleles for most subjects in the first cohort. In vitro tests confirmed that a few of the cytomegalovirus-associated TCR beta chains recognize cytomegalovirus antigens. In the study, around 150 TCR beta chains were listed as associated with cytomegalovirus. A later analysis associated 17,000 or so TCR beta sequences with specific HLA alleles at a false discovery rate of 0.05. About 17 rarely observed V segments, including chromosome 9 orphons, were excluded from the earlier analysis of approximately 500 of the donors because counts were too low. The authors suggested that the approach could potentially be generalized to other disease states and immunological phenotypes. Sequencing depth was assumed to be roughly uniform across donors in the presence/absence analyses, though that assumption may not hold. Because HLA typing was missing for some donors at each locus, association tests included only the typed subset. A later genetic analysis associated a missense DCLRE1C variant with V-gene and J-gene trimming of TCR beta chains, and an independent cohort replicated the association. A cluster of highly shared sequence variants was judged likely to be a technical artifact of the sequencing pipeline. According to a later analysis, parvovirus B19, influenza, CMV and Epstein-Barr virus appeared linked to several top co-occurrence clusters. A later analysis found that most CMV-associated TCR beta chains appeared HLA-restricted, with HLA associations seemingly driven largely by CMV exposure. Most TCR sequences were observed very rarely across donors, whereas some public TCRs were present in many individuals. In a later analysis, HLA-associated TCR beta chains showed more clonal expansion and lower generation probabilities than non-associated chains that were equally common. A later genetic analysis reported fewer N-insertions in productive TCRs among donors in an Asian-associated ancestry cluster than the approximately 670-donor mean. CMV serostatus was the only immune exposure information available for the cohort. Correlated functional status among segregating V segments might reflect linkage disequilibrium, but an unknown experimental factor could not be ruled out. The cohort was sequenced for TCR beta chains only, and without alpha or paired-chain data the features that could be detected were limited. Assigning TCR associations to individual alleles was difficult when HLA alleles, especially DR and DQ, strongly co-occurred. A later analysis found that TCR association rates varied across HLA loci, with DRB1 alleles showing the most associated TCRs and HLA-C alleles the fewest. Broadly in line with IMGT annotations, most TCR beta V segments showed up in productive rearrangements about 87% or about 30% of the time in an earlier analysis of roughly 590 of the donors.

The sequence was collected from a man aged 25-45 years in good health and CMV-seropositive. The sample was PBMCs.

For the CDR3, the sequence is CASSPDRSGYGYTF. The nucleotide sequence reads as follows: TGTGCCAGCAGCCCCGACAGGTCAGGGTATGGCTACACCTTC. Recombination connected TRBV7-2 to TRBJ1-2; the D gene is possibly TRBD1, with 6 bases matching. The CDR3 runs 14 residues from the cysteine to the phenylalanine. The entry retains the CDR3 DNA only, 42 bases that are in frame from base 1. CDR1 and CDR2, per the germline V gene, are SGHTA and FQGNSA. V was cut back by 5 bases and J by 5 bases, leaving a gap of 15 bases between them.